The next 7 T cell receptor beta chains were all read from a single sample in a study of early T cells in non-severe SARS-CoV-2 infection. MiXCR was run by TCRdb on the 5' RACE reads, yielding one entry per CDR3 protein. The data hold some 67,000 distinct CDR3 sequences, with roughly an eighth observed a single time. The source material was whole blood. The receptors were gathered from an adult who was a healthcare worker with PCR-confirmed SARS-CoV-2 infection or an uninfected control (not recorded which).

The gene calls are TRBV7-2 and TRBJ2-7, with 8 bases that match TRBD1. CDR1 is SGHTA and CDR2 is FQGNSA in the germline V gene. The trim removed 4 bases at V and 2 bases at J, leaving 10 bases unmatched. The CDR3 length is 16 residues. CDR3 in DNA: TGTGCCAGCAGCTACCCCCGAGGGACAGGTACCTACGAGCAGTACTTC. Protein product: CASSYPRGTGTYEQYF. The entire variable domain, with the rest obtained from reference TRBV7-2 and TRBJ2-7, is as follows: GAGVSQSPSNKVTEKGKDVELRCDPISGHTALYWYRQSLGQGLEFLIYFQGNSAPDKSGLPSDRFSAERTGGSVSTLTIQRTQQEDSAVYLCASSYPRGTGTYEQYFGPGTRLTVT.

This clonotype was seen a handful of times. CDR3: CASSFGGDTEAFF. Here the CDR3 DNA reads TGTGCCAGCAGTTTTGGGGGGGACACTGAAGCTTTCTTT. The V and J genes are TRBV28 and TRBJ1-1, with TRBD1 as a possible D gene (5 bases). The V gene's germline CDR1 is MDHEN and CDR2 SYDVKM. Between the trimmed V and J ends, which lost 3 bases and 3 bases, there was a span of 8 bases. The CDR3 has 13 amino acids.

This clonotype was counted many times. The gene calls are TRBV29-1 and TRBJ2-1; D perhaps matches TRBD2 (8 bases). Trimming pared 6 bases from V and 2 bases from J, leaving 17 bases between. Per the germline V gene, CDR1 is SQVTM and CDR2 is ANQGSEA. The CDR3 spans 15 residues. The CDR3 DNA reads as TGCAGCGTGAGCTTAGCGGGACAGCCCTACAATGAGCAGTTCTTC. It codes for CSVSLAGQPYNEQFF.

This clonotype has at least ten counts. The chain joins TRBV20-1 to TRBJ2-3, with D perhaps matching TRBD1 (8 bases). Germline values: CDR1 DFQATT, CDR2 SNEGSKA (reference sequence). V dropped 3 bases and J dropped 5 bases, with 21 bases sitting between them. The CDR3 is made up of 16 amino acids. CDR3 residues: CSASDASGTGEDTQYF. For the CDR3, the DNA is TGCAGTGCTAGCGATGCGAGCGGGACAGGCGAAGATACGCAGTATTTT.

A few counts support this clonotype. The chain joins TRBV29-1 to TRBJ2-1, with no clear D. The CDR3 length is 10 residues. Per the germline V gene, CDR1 is SQVTM and CDR2 is ANQGSEA. V shed 4 bases and J shed 7 bases, with 5 bases lying between them. The CDR3 coding sequence is TGCAGCGTTGCGATAAATGAGCAGTTCTTC. This translates into CSVAINEQFF.

This chain links TRBV5-4 with TRBJ2-1; 8 nucleotides line up with TRBD2. The CDR3 totals 16 residues. V trimming: 4 bases; J trimming: 7 bases; junction bases outside the gene matches: 13. Germline CDR1 SGHNT, CDR2 YYREEE (reference sequence). The CDR3, as DNA: TGTGCCAGCAGCACCATCCACCGGGGGGGCCTGAATGAGCAGTTCTTC. This codes for CASSTIHRGGLNEQFF. Full variable domain (missing parts from reference TRBV5-4 and TRBJ2-1): ETGVTQSPTHLIKTRGQQVTLRCSSQSGHNTVSWYQQALGQGPQFIFQYYREEENGRGNFPPRFSGLQFPNYSSELNVNALELDDSALYLCASSTIHRGGLNEQFFGPGTRLTVL.

A word on this clonotype: The CDR3 carries no conserved terminal phenylalanine or tryptophan, so it likely arises from a read error. V usage is TRBV9 and J usage is TRBJ1-1; the D is unclear. Germline V gene data show CDR1 as SGDLS and CDR2 as YYNGEE. The CDR3 has 12 amino acids. Trimming cost V 5 bases and J 0 bases, with 5 bases left between them. The CDR3 sequence is CASSGLNTEAFS. CDR3 DNA: TGTGCCAGCAGTGGTCTGAACACTGAAGCTTTCTCT.